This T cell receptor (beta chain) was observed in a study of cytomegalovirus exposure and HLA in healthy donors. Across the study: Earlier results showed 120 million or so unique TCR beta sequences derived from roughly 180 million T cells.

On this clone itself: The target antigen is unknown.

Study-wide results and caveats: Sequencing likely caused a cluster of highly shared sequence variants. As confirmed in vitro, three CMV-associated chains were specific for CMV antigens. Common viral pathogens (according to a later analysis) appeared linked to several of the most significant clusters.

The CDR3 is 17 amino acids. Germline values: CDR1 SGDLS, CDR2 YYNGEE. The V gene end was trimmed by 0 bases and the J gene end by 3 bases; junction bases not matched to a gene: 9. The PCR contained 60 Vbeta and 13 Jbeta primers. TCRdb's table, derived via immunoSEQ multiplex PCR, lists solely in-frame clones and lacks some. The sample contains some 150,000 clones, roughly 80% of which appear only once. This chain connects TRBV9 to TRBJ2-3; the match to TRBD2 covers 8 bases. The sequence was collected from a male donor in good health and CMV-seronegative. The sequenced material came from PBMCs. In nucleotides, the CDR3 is TGTGCCAGCAGCGTAGAGAGTGCCGGGGGGGCAACAGATACGCAGTATTTT. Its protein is CASSVESAGGATDTQYF.